The entry below describes one T cell receptor beta chain. What antigen it recognizes has not been identified. Per-base quality was not reported, and no clone a single base away is much larger than it. The same CDR3 can be traced to other DNA sequences in this sample. The data were taken from a study of CD8+ T cells in alopecia areata (dated by TCRdb to the late 2010s). About the investigation overall: The treated patients took part in an open-label pilot trial in which moderate-to-severe alopecia areata was treated with oral tofacitinib at 5 to 10 mg twice daily. For the treated patients, the SALT score, which quantifies what percentage of scalp surface area is affected, served as the measure of disease severity. Tofacitinib was given for 6 to 18 months, followed by 6 months of follow-up off drug to assess delayed response and recurrence. High-throughput TCRbeta sequencing was used to examine T cell clonal expansion in alopecia areata in both the C3H/HeJ mouse model and human patients. Scalp clonality was compared among normal scalp (n=4), patchy alopecia areata scalp (n=8), and alopecia totalis/universalis scalp (n=8). TCRbeta CDR3 regions were amplified by immunoSEQ multiplex PCR using 35 Vbeta forward and 13 Jbeta reverse primers. The RNA source kit depended on sample type: the PAXgene miRNA kit for fixed scalp, the miRNeasy kit for PBMCs, and the RNeasy kit for mouse skin. Tofacitinib-treated patients had biopsies at baseline and at 4 and 24 weeks of treatment, with a later scalp biopsy in several patients. On the human side, TCRbeta sequencing was run on scalp tissue and on sorted CD4+ and CD8+ peripheral blood T cells from healthy controls and from alopecia areata patients with either patchy or totalis/universalis disease. Broader findings and caveats from the paper: Resident alphabeta T cells in normal human skin are also sequenced, complicating scalp TCR repertoire analysis, unlike mouse skin dominated by gammadelta T cells. Shared TCR sequences between patients were less evident than in mice, which may be partly attributable to HLA diversity in the patient population. Many expanded lesional clones persisted in scalp and blood during tofacitinib treatment, which may partly explain relapse after stopping treatment. With tofacitinib, both scalp clonality and the number of expanded CD8+ clones among the top 100 scalp clones went down significantly. Because the treated cohort was small and had only one nonresponder, larger studies are needed to examine links between baseline CD8+ expansion and response. Lesional scalp, especially in alopecia totalis/universalis, showed higher clonality and more expanded CD8+ clones than normal scalp, suggesting antigenic drive.

In the paper's terms, the time point label means: about 4 weeks on oral tofacitinib. The treatment or condition tag for this specimen amounts to: oral pan-JAK inhibitor, 5-10 mg twice daily. Lesional scalp punch biopsies and peripheral blood were obtained from alopecia areata patients. After PBMCs were isolated by density centrifugation and stained for CD3, CD4 and CD8, a FACSAria was used to sort CD4+ and CD8+ T cells. The CDR3 starts with the cysteine, ends with the phenylalanine, and has 12 residues. The kept DNA is CDR3 alone, 36 bases in frame from the first base. Looking up the germline V gene yields CDR1 SNHLY and CDR2 FYNNEI. V is shortened by 5 bases, J by 8 bases, and the region joining them spans 10 bases. Library generation was performed with the immunoSEQ multiplex PCR assay. RNA was extracted from all samples and reverse transcribed into cDNA, which served as template for TCR sequencing. SuperScript III was used for first-strand cDNA synthesis, primed with a 2:1 mix of oligo-dT and random hexamers. Amplification bias was assessed with a synthetic immune receptor repertoire, and residual bias was removed computationally. For the original study's pipeline: Raw reads were preprocessed for error removal, and CDR3 was defined according to IMGT conventions as running from the conserved cysteine to phenylalanine. Clonality was calculated as 1 minus Shannon entropy normalized by log2 of the number of productive unique TCRs. Scalp TCRbeta sequences were cross-referenced with sorted blood CD4 and CD8 repertoires so that the CD4 or CD8 identity of scalp clones could be inferred. The source is immuneACCESS, and TCRdb retained only in-frame sequences with V and J called. Part of the clones is not carried over; for the studies checked, unresolved V genes explain less than half of this, and the remainder is unexplained. V and J calls and clone size come straight from that table; D and trimming were deduced from the DNA. This sample is represented by about 160,000 clones; 65% of them were singletons. Together, the top ten hold approximately 0.9% of the sample.

The rearranged chain carries TRBV2 and TRBJ1-5; no D segment can be confidently identified. This receptor was identified in a human donor with alopecia areata. The sequences come from CD4+ T cells sorted from blood, collected at week 4, from a patient treated with tofacitinib. The nucleotide sequence reads as follows: TGTGCCAGCAGTCGGGTCCCCGAGCCCCAGCATTTT. Its protein product is CASSRVPEPQHF.